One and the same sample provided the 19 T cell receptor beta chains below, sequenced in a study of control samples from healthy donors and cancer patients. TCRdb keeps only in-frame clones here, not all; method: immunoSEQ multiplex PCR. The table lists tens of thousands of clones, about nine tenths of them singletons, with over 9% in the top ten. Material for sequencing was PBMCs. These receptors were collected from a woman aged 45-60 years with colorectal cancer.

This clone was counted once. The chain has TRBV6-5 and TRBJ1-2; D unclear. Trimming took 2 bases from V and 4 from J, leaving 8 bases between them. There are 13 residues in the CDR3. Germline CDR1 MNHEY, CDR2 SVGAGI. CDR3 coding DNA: TGTGCCAGCAGTTACGGGAAACCCTATGGCTACACCTTC. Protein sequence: CASSYGKPYGYTF.

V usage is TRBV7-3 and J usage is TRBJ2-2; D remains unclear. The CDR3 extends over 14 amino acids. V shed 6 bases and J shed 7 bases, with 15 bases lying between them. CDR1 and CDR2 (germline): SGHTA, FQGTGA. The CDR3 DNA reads TGTGCCAGCAGGTCACCTGGTGGGAACGGGGAGCTGTTTTTT. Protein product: CASRSPGGNGELFF.

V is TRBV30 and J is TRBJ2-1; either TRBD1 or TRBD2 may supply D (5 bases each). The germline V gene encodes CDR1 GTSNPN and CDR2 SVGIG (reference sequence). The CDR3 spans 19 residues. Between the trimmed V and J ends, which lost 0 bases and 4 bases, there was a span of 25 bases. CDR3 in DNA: TGTGCCTGGAGTGTAGGTAACGGGGTAAGGGGCCCCTCTTACAATGAGCAGTTCTTC. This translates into CAWSVGNGVRGPSYNEQFF.

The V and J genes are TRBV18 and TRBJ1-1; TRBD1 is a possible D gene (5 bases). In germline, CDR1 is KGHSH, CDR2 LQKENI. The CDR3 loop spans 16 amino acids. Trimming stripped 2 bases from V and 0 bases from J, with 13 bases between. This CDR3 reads CASSPGAGTMNTEAFF. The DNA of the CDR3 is TGTGCCAGCTCACCAGGGGCAGGTACCATGAACACTGAAGCTTTCTTT.

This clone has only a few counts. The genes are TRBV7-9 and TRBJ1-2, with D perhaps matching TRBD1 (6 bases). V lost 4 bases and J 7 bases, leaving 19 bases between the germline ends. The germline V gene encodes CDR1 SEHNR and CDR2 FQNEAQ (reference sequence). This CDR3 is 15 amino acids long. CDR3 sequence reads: CASSSSGQEIGGYTF. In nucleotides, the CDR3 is TGTGCCAGCAGCTCATCGGGACAAGAAATAGGTGGCTACACCTTC.

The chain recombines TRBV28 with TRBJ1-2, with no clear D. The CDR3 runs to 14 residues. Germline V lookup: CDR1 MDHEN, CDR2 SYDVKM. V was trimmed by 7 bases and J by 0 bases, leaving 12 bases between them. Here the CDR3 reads CASMRSGANYGYTF. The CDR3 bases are TGTGCCAGCATGCGTTCAGGTGCTAACTATGGCTACACCTTC.

The CDR3 loop is CASAASGGAGELFF. CDR3 DNA sequence: TGTGCCAGTGCGGCTAGCGGGGGGGCCGGGGAGCTGTTTTTT. The V gene is TRBV19, the J gene TRBJ2-2; 12 nucleotides line up with TRBD2. CDR1 is LNHDA and CDR2 is SQIVND in the germline V gene (reference sequence). V lost 8 bases to trimming and J lost 6 bases; unmatched junction nucleotides: 4. The CDR3 runs to 14 residues.

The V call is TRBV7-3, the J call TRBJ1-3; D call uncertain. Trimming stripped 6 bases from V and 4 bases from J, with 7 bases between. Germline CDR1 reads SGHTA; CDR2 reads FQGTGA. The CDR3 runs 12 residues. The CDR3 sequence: CASSKDGNTIYF. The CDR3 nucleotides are TGTGCCAGCAGTAAGGACGGAAACACCATATATTTT.

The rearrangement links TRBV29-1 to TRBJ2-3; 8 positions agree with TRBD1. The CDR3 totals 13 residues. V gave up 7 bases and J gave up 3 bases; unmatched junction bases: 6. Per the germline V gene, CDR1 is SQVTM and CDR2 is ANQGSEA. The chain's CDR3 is CSATGVETDTQYF. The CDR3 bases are TGCAGCGCGACAGGGGTTGAGACAGATACGCAGTATTTT.

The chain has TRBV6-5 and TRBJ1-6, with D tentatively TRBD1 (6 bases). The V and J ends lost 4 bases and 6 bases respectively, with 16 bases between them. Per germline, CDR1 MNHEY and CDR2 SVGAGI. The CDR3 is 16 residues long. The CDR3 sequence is CASSSYRVGGNSPLHF. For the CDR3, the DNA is TGTGCCAGCAGTTCCTACAGGGTCGGGGGTAATTCACCCCTCCACTTT.

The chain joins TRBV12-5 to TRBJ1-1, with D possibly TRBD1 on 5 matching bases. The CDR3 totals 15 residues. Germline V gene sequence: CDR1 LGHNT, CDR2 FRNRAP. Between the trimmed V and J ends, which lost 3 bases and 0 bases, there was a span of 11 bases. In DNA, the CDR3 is TGTGCTAGTGGTTTCTGGGGGTACATGAACACTGAAGCTTTCTTT. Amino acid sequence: CASGFWGYMNTEAFF.

The CDR3 sequence is CASSIAGVATDTQYF. The DNA of the CDR3 is TGTGCCAGTAGTATCGCCGGGGTGGCCACAGATACGCAGTATTTT. The chain recombines TRBV19 with TRBJ2-3; a possible D gene is TRBD2 (5 bases). Trimming took 3 bases from V and 2 from J, leaving 12 bases between them. Per the germline V gene, CDR1 is LNHDA and CDR2 is SQIVND (reference sequence). This CDR3 is built from 15 residues.

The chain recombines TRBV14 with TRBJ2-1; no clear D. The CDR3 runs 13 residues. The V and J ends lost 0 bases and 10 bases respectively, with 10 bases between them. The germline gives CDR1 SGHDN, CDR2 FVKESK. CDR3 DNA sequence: TGTGCCAGCAGCCAAGAAATAGGTGGGGAGCAGTTCTTC. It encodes CASSQEIGGEQFF.

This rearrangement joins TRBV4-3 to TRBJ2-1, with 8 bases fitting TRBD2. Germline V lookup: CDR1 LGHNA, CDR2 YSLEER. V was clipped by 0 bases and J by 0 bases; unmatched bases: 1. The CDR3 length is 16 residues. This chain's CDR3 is CASSQESGSSYNEQFF. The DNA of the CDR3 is TGCGCCAGCAGCCAAGAGAGCGGGAGCTCCTACAATGAGCAGTTCTTC.

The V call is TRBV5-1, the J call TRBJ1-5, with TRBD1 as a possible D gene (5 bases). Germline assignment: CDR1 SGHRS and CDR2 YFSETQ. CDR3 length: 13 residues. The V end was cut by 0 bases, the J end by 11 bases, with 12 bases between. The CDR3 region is CASSLEGVGAQHF. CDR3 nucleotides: TGCGCCAGCAGCTTGGAAGGGGTCGGGGCCCAGCATTTT.

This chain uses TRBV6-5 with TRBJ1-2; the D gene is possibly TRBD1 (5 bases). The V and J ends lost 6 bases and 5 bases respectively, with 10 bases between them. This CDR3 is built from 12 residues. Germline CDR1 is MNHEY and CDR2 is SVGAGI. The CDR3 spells CASSSDRYGYTF. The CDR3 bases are TGTGCCAGCAGCTCCGACAGATATGGCTACACCTTC.

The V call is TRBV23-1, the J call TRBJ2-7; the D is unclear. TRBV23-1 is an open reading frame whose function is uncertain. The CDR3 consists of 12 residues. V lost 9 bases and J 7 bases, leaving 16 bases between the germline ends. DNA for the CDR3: TGCGCCAGAACCTCTCTGGTCGGGGAGCAGTACGTC. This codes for CARTSLVGEQYV.

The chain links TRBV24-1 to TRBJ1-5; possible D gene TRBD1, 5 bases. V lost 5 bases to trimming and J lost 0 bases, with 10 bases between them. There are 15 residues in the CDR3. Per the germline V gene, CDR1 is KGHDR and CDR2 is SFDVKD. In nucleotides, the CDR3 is TGTGCCACCAGTGCCACGACAGATAGCAATCAGCCCCAGCATTTT. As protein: CATSATTDSNQPQHF.

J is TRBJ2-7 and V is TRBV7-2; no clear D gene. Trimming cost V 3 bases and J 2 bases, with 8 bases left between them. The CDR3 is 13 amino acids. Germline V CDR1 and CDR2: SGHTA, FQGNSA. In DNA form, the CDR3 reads TGTGCCAGCAGCTTCGCAGAGCCCTACGAGCAGTACGTC. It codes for CASSFAEPYEQYV.